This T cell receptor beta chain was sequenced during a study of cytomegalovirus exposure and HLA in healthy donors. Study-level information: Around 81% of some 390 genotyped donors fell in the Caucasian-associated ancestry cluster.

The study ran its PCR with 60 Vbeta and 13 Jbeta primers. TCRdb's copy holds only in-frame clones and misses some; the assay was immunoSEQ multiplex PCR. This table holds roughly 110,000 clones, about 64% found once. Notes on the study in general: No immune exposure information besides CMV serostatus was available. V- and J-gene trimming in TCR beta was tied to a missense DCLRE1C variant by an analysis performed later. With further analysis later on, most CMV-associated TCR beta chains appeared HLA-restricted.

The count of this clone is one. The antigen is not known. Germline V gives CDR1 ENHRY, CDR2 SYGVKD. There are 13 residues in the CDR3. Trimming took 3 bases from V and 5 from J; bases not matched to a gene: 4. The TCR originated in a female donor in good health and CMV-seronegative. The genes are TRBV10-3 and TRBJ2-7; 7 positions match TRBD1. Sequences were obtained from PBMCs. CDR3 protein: CAISENRGHEQYF. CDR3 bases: TGTGCCATCAGTGAAAACAGGGGACACGAGCAGTACTTC.